Listed below are T cell receptor beta chains from one sample, sequenced in a study of control samples from healthy donors and cancer patients. The table came from immunoSEQ multiplex PCR; TCRdb's copy has only in-frame clones and leaves some out. The sample carries roughly 120,000 clones, approximately 94% recorded once. The source material was PBMCs. These receptors originate from a man aged 45-65 years with head and neck cancer. The CDR3 runs from the conserved cysteine through the conserved F or W. D genes are given only for firm matches. A clone size is listed for some rows: how often the clone was seen (once, few, many), or a class if it is expanded.

V gene	J gene	clone size	D gene	CDR3 DNA	CDR3 protein
TRBV7-2	TRBJ2-3	NA	NA	TGTGCCAGCAGCTTAGCGTTGGGAGATACGCAGTATTTT	CASSLALGDTQYF
TRBV21-1	TRBJ2-2	once	NA	TGTGCCGGCTTTCAGGGGGGAAAGAACACCGGGGAGCTGTTTTTT	CAGFQGGKNTGELFF
TRBV7-3	TRBJ2-1	few	NA	TGTGCCAGCAGCCCCCATAACGGCCCAGGGAGTGAGCAGTTCTTC	CASSPHNGPGSEQFF
TRBV5-4	TRBJ2-3	NA	TRBD2	TGTGCCAGCAGCCCCAGGACTAGCGGGGTCACAGATACGCAGTATTTT	CASSPRTSGVTDTQYF
TRBV6-5	TRBJ2-7	NA	NA	TGTGCCAGCAGTTACTCGGCAGTCTCCTACGAGCAGTACTTC	CASSYSAVSYEQYF
TRBV9	TRBJ2-3	NA	NA	TGTGCCAGCAGCGCGGACCAGCGGAGGGATACGCAGTATTTT	CASSADQRRDTQYF
TRBV11-3	TRBJ2-7	NA	NA	TGTGCCAGCAGCTTAGGCCGAAGGACCCTCTACGAGCAGTACTTC	CASSLGRRTLYEQYF
TRBV4-2	TRBJ2-2	NA	TRBD2	TGTGCCAGCAGCCAAGCTAGCGGGGGGGCCACCGGGGAGCTGTTTTTT	CASSQASGGATGELFF
TRBV18	TRBJ2-3	NA	NA	TGTGCCAGCTCACCAGGACGTGGAACAGATACGCAGTATTTT	CASSPGRGTDTQYF
TRBV12-3/TRBV12-4	TRBJ1-1	NA	NA	TGTGCCAGCAGTTTAGGGGCAGGAGCTTTCTTT	CASSLGAGAFF
TRBV11-3	TRBJ2-3	NA	NA	TGTGCCAGCAGCCAAGGGGGGCTAGGCACAGATACGCAGTATTTT	CASSQGGLGTDTQYF
TRBV6-6	TRBJ2-2	NA	TRBD2	TGTGCCAGCAGATCTAGCGGGGGGCCGGGCACCGGGGAGCTGTTTTTT	CASRSSGGPGTGELFF
TRBV6-1	TRBJ2-3	NA	NA	TGTGCCAGCAGTGAAGTGGGGCTAGGGTTAAGCACAGATACGCAGTATTTT	CASSEVGLGLSTDTQYF
TRBV2	TRBJ1-2	once	NA	TGTGCCAGTGACGCCAGGGCCTATGGCTACACCTTC	CASDARAYGYTF
TRBV5-1	TRBJ2-1	NA	NA	TGCGCCAGCAGCTCCCTACCTGGAAGCTCCTACAATGAGCAGTTCTTC	CASSSLPGSSYNEQFF
TRBV3-1/TRBV3-2	TRBJ1-1	NA	NA	TGTGCCAGCAGCCAACAAACCTATTCCCAGAACACTGAAGCTTTCTTT	CASSQQTYSQNTEAFF
TRBV7-2	TRBJ2-3	NA	TRBD2	TGTGCCAGCAGCTTAGAAGCGGGGGGGCGGTTGGGTACGCAGTATTTT	CASSLEAGGRLGTQYF
TRBV7-2	TRBJ1-4	NA	TRBD1	TGTGCCAGCAGCTCGAGGACAGGGAATAATGAAAAACTGTTTTTT	CASSSRTGNNEKLFF
TRBV18	TRBJ1-5	NA	NA	TGTGCCAGCTCAGGAACAGACAGTAGCAATCAGCCCCAGCATTTT	CASSGTDSSNQPQHF
TRBV4-3	TRBJ1-2	NA	NA	TGCGCCAGCAGCCTCGGTGGGAACAGCCTCACCCCCACCTTC	CASSLGGNSLTPTF
TRBV4-1	TRBJ1-4	NA	NA	TGCGCCAGCAGCCAAGATACGGGGAGAGAAAAACTGTTTTTT	CASSQDTGREKLFF
TRBV5-5	TRBJ2-3	NA	TRBD2	TGTGCCAGCAGCTTGCTGGGGGGGACCTCCACAGATACGCAGTATTTT	CASSLLGGTSTDTQYF
TRBV6-6	TRBJ2-7	once	NA	TGTGCCAGCAGTTACTCCCCTCAGGCCCCCTACGAGCAGTACTTC	CASSYSPQAPYEQYF
TRBV10-3	TRBJ2-2	NA	NA	TGTGCCATCAGTGATTTCCTTACTTCCCCCGGGGAGCTGTTTTTT	CAISDFLTSPGELFF
TRBV7-8	TRBJ1-1	few	NA	TGTGCCAGCAGCCCTCTTGGAATAGGGATCACTGAAGCTTTCTTT	CASSPLGIGITEAFF
TRBV29-1	TRBJ1-1	NA	NA	TGCAGAGTTATTGGACCGAACACTGAAGCTTTCTTT	CRVIGPNTEAFF
TRBV7-8	TRBJ1-1	NA	NA	TGTGCCAGCAGCTCTTGGGGCGGGAACACTGAAGCTTTCTTT	CASSSWGGNTEAFF
TRBV19	TRBJ1-4	NA	NA	TGTGCCAGTAGTACTGCGGCGGAAAAACTGTTTTTT	CASSTAAEKLFF
TRBV9	TRBJ2-3	NA	NA	TGTGCCAGCAGCGTAGGGGGCGGACGCACAGATACGCAGTATTTT	CASSVGGGRTDTQYF
TRBV7-9	TRBJ2-4	NA	NA	TGTGCCAGCAACGGAGGAGACAAAAACATTCAGTACTTC	CASNGGDKNIQYF
TRBV6-2/TRBV6-3	TRBJ2-7	NA	TRBD1	TGTGCCAGCAGTTCCCCAGGGGGCTACGAGCAGTACTTC	CASSSPGGYEQYF
TRBV30	TRBJ1-6	once	NA	TGTGCCTGGAGTGGGCAGGAAGGAGGGGCGTATAATTCACCCCTCCACTTT	CAWSGQEGGAYNSPLHF
TRBV7-2	TRBJ2-3	NA	TRBD1	TGTGCCAGCAGCTTAGCGCAGGGCAGGGGGAAGGCAGATACGCAGTATTTT	CASSLAQGRGKADTQYF
TRBV27	TRBJ2-7	NA	NA	TGTGCCAGCAGTCCCCGCGGAGGTAGCTCCTACGAGCAGTACTTC	CASSPRGGSSYEQYF
TRBV5-5	TRBJ1-6	NA	TRBD1	TGTGCCAGCAGTTACAGGGGGCCCGAATCCTATAATTCACCCCTCCACTTT	CASSYRGPESYNSPLHF
TRBV12-3/TRBV12-4	TRBJ1-2	NA	NA	TGTGCCAGCAGGGCCTGGGTGGATGGCTACACCTTC	CASRAWVDGYTF
TRBV4-2	TRBJ1-3	few	NA	TGTGCCAGCAGCCATCCTGGGGCGGATGGAAACACCATATATTTT	CASSHPGADGNTIYF
TRBV4-3	TRBJ2-7	NA	NA	TGCGCCAGCAGCCAGGATAGTGGGGGATACGAGCAGTACTTC	CASSQDSGGYEQYF
TRBV2	TRBJ1-1	once	NA	TGTGCCAGCAGTGGCTTCATAGACCGGAACACTGAAGCTTTCTTT	CASSGFIDRNTEAFF
TRBV9	TRBJ2-4	NA	TRBD1	TGTGCCAGCAGCCCCGGGACAGGGGGCATTCAGTACTTC	CASSPGTGGIQYF
TRBV3-1/TRBV3-2	TRBJ2-5	NA	TRBD1	TGTGCCAGCAGCCAACACAGGACAGGGAAAGGGGAGACCCAGTACTTC	CASSQHRTGKGETQYF